This T cell receptor (beta chain) derives from a study of blood T cells in healthy people across ages. A note on this clonotype: Its antigen is unknown.

The V and J ends lost 3 bases and 6 bases respectively, with 18 bases between them. The V gene's germline CDR1 is MGHDK and CDR2 SYGVNS. The CDR3 length is 15 residues. Combining a sample-barcoded 5' primer with a J-beta primer mix, a second PCR ran for 7 to 11 cycles. CDR3-containing paired-end reads numbering at least 2.5 million came from each sample. TCRdb processed the 5' RACE reads anew with MiXCR; each CDR3 protein has one entry. The repertoire holds roughly 1.5 million distinct CDR3 sequences, with 35% to 45% as singletons. Whole-study results and caveats: Diversity figures based on one million T cells were deemed too low. With age, beta diversity per million T cells declined roughly linearly, significantly by approximately 40. No conclusive comparison of naive versus antigen-experienced cells was possible with unsorted PBMCs.

Sequenced material: blood. V is TRBV25-1 and J is TRBJ2-7, with D uncertain. The TCR originated in a woman aged 18-29 years in good health. DNA for the CDR3: TGTGCCAGCAGTGAGTCCACGGCCCTTGGGTCCGAGCAGTACTTC. Translating it yields CASSESTALGSEQYF.